This T cell receptor (beta chain) is drawn from a study of human CD8 memory T cell subsets. Enriched by negative magnetic separation, total CD8+ T cells were obtained. Looked up from germline, CDR1 is MNHEY and CDR2 is SMNVEV (reference sequence). This CDR3 is 15 amino acids long. Libraries of TCR beta chains were produced by 5' RACE (UMI-labeled). TCRdb re-called the 5' RACE reads; every CDR3 protein appears as one record, without DNA. This sample's table reports approximately 9,300 distinct CDR3 sequences. The source material was CD8+ T cells from PBMCs. The chain links TRBV27 to TRBJ2-7; without DNA, the TCRdb call of TRBD2 cannot be checked. This TCR came from a human donor in good health. The CDR3 reads CASSLGTSGRGEQYF.